Each of the 29 T cell receptor beta chains below was sequenced from the same sample in a study of T cell repertoires and leukemia-associated antigens (dated by TCRdb to the late 2010s). No antigen has been identified for these receptors. Library method: 5' RACE. The instrument given in TCRdb is Illumina MiSeq. TCRdb reprocessing: public reads trimmed at Q25 with fastp, clones called with MiXCR, in-frame beta chains kept. A single entry per CDR3 protein holds the most common genes and DNA from its merged rows. The sample table lists 9,500 to 15,000 distinct CDR3 sequences, under 50% of them with a count of one. The leading ten clones occupy roughly 33% of the sample. The sample taken for sequencing was CD3+ T cells sorted from blood and cultured. These receptors originate from a female donor in good health.

The table lists this clonotype with many counts. The chain joins TRBV11-3 to TRBJ1-1, with D possibly TRBD1 on 5 matching bases. This CDR3 is built from 11 residues. With 6 bases removed from V and 4 bases from J, the gap between germline ends came to 6 bases. Germline assignment: CDR1 SGHNT and CDR2 YENEEA. The CDR3 region is CASSQGTEAFF. CDR3 DNA: TGTGCCAGCAGTCAGGGCACTGAAGCTTTCTTT. Drawing the rest from reference TRBV11-3 and TRBJ1-1, the complete variable domain is EAGVVQSPRYKIIEKKQPVAFWCNPISGHNTLYWYLQNLGQGPELLIRYENEEAVDDSQLPKDRFSAERLKGVDSTLKIQPAELGDSAVYLCASSQGTEAFFGQGTRLTVV.

This clonotype occurred a few times. The rearrangement links TRBV5-1 to TRBJ2-5, with D possibly being TRBD1 (6 bases). This CDR3 is built from 15 residues. Trimming removed 5 bases from V and 5 bases from J, with 19 bases in between. Germline assignment: CDR1 SGHRS and CDR2 YFSETQ. The CDR3 here is CASSKQGRAEETQYF. The DNA of the CDR3 is TGCGCCAGCAGTAAACAGGGTCGCGCCGAGGAGACCCAGTACTTC.

This clonotype was seen only a few times. The chain recombines TRBV7-6 with TRBJ2-2; TRBD2 aligns across 12 bases. Germline V CDR1 and CDR2: SGHVS, FNYEAQ. J was trimmed by 4 bases and V by 5 bases; bases with no gene match: 5. The CDR3 is 16 amino acids. The CDR3 DNA sequence: TGTGCCAGCAGCCGGACTAGCGGGACAGTCACCGGGGAGCTGTTTTTT. Translating gives CASSRTSGTVTGELFF.

The table lists this clonotype with a count of one. V and J are TRBV4-1 and TRBJ1-1, with 9 bases fitting TRBD1. V trimming: 3 bases; J trimming: 5 bases; junction bases outside the gene matches: 7. The CDR3 is made up of 15 amino acids. Germline lookup yields CDR1 MGHRA and CDR2 YSYEKL. CDR3 nucleotide sequence: TGCGCCAGCAGCCATGCTGACAGGGGGGATACTGAAGCTTTCTTT. The encoded protein is CASSHADRGDTEAFF.

About this clonotype: The DNA is left out, because the CDR3 cannot be placed on it with certainty; the CDR3 is given as TCRdb lists it. The V call is TRBV4-1, the J call TRBJ2-2; the DNA was not used to check the table's D call, TRBD1. Both ends counted, the CDR3 spans 14 residues. Germline assignment: CDR1 MGHRA and CDR2 YSYEKL. The CDR3 loop is CARTRQGKAGSCFF.

This clonotype was counted a few times. This sequence joins TRBV4-1 and TRBJ1-2, with no clear D. The length of the CDR3 is 16 residues. V was trimmed by 3 bases and J by 2 bases, leaving 16 bases between them. Looked up from germline, CDR1 is MGHRA and CDR2 is YSYEKL. CDR3 sequence reads: CASSQPQRARNYGYTF. The CDR3 DNA sequence: TGCGCCAGCAGCCAGCCCCAGAGAGCACGCAACTATGGCTACACCTTC.

This clonotype was picked up many times. This sequence joins TRBV27 and TRBJ1-5; 7 bases map to TRBD1. Germline CDR1 MNHEY, CDR2 SMNVEV (reference sequence). The CDR3 extends over 15 amino acids. V shed 0 bases and J 8 bases; nucleotides not matched to a gene: 7. CDR3 amino acids: CASSLSGGGWKPQHF. The CDR3 DNA reads TGTGCCAGCAGTTTATCAGGGGGCGGGTGGAAGCCCCAGCATTTT.

By sample share, this clonotype is medium-sized. V and J are TRBV7-9 and TRBJ2-7, with no clear D. Germline loops: CDR1 SEHNR, CDR2 FQNEAQ (reference sequence). The V end lost 1 base, the J end lost 4 bases, and 5 bases lay between the germline ends. The CDR3 contains 12 residues. The CDR3 reads CASSLVGYEQYF. CDR3 coding DNA: TGTGCCAGCAGCTTAGTTGGGTACGAGCAGTACTTC.

By share, this clonotype ranks as medium-sized (0.01 to 0.1%). This chain's CDR3 is CASSQDGVGQPQHF. The CDR3 DNA reads TGCGCCAGCAGCCAAGATGGGGTCGGTCAGCCCCAGCATTTT. This chain joins TRBV4-3 and TRBJ1-5; D not resolved. Trimming cost V 0 bases and J 6 bases, with 9 bases left between them. CDR3 length equals 14 residues. CDR1 is LGHNA and CDR2 is YSLEER in the germline V gene.

The chain links TRBV12-3 or TRBV12-4 to TRBJ2-1; D perhaps matches TRBD1 (6 bases). V shed 6 bases and J shed 10 bases, with 25 bases lying between them. The CDR3 contains 16 residues. This CDR3 is CASSWSVGPGQREQFF. Here the CDR3 DNA reads TGTGCCAGCAGCTGGAGCGTAGGGCCGGGACAAAGAGAGCAGTTCTTC.

This clonotype turned up a few times. J is TRBJ1-2 and V is TRBV7-8; 8 nucleotides match TRBD1. J was trimmed by 5 bases and V by 5 bases; bases with no gene match: 7. Germline lookup yields CDR1 SGHVS and CDR2 FQNEAQ. The CDR3 length is 14 residues. CDR3 nucleotide sequence: TGTGCCAGCAGCCGAGACAGGGGCACTTATGGCTACACCTTC. Protein: CASSRDRGTYGYTF.

The chain couples TRBV29-1 to TRBJ2-1; TRBD1 might be the D (6 bases). The CDR3 is 13 residues long. Per the germline V gene, CDR1 is SQVTM and CDR2 is ANQGSEA. The CDR3 sequence: CSASRGSYNEQFF. For the CDR3, the DNA is TGCAGTGCTAGCAGGGGCTCCTACAATGAGCAGTTCTTC.

This clonotype appeared a few times. The V gene is TRBV12-3 or TRBV12-4, the J gene TRBJ2-7; 7 nucleotides agree with TRBD2. V lost 1 base and J lost 4; bases outside the gene matches: 1. CDR3 length: 13 amino acids. The CDR3 DNA follows: TGTGCCAGCAGTTTAGGGACTAGGTACGAGCAGTACTTC. Translation gives CASSLGTRYEQYF.

This sequence joins TRBV20-1 and TRBJ2-5, with TRBD2 matching over 8 bases. Germline CDR1 DFQATT, CDR2 SNEGSKA (reference sequence). This CDR3 is built from 13 residues. The V gene end was trimmed by 6 bases and the J gene end by 7 bases; junction bases not matched to a gene: 10. The CDR3 loop reads CSAPGLAGGTQYF. The CDR3 nucleotides read TGCAGTGCGCCTGGACTAGCCGGCGGGACCCAGTACTTC.

This clonotype was counted only a few times. This chain uses TRBV9 with TRBJ2-3; unclear D gene. V lost 0 bases, J lost 1 base, and 9 bases lay in between. Germline CDR1 and CDR2: SGDLS and YYNGEE. The CDR3 covers 15 residues. The CDR3 spells CASSVAESGTDTQYF. Here the CDR3 DNA reads TGTGCCAGCAGCGTAGCGGAGTCTGGCACAGATACGCAGTATTTT.

About this clonotype: The junction and the germline gene differ at one end; a read error may be behind it. The V gene is TRBV7-6, the J gene TRBJ2-3; TRBD2 matches 7 bases. The CDR3 has 15 amino acids. Germline loops: CDR1 SGHVS, CDR2 FNYEAQ. The DNA of the CDR3 is TGCGTCAGCAGCGCCCGAGCGGGATGGGAAGATACGCAGTATTTT. Encoded protein: CVSSARAGWEDTQYF.

The rearrangement links TRBV20-1 to TRBJ2-1; 12 bases are a match to TRBD2. The CDR3 is 14 residues long. CDR1 and CDR2 from the germline V gene are DFQATT and SNEGSKA (reference sequence). J was trimmed by 7 bases and V by 3 bases; bases with no gene match: 4. The CDR3 region is CSASASGRGNEQFF. CDR3 DNA: TGCAGTGCTAGTGCTAGCGGGAGGGGAAATGAGCAGTTCTTC.

In the case of this clonotype: A much bigger clone sits one base away, suggesting this may be a read error. Without the conserved terminal phenylalanine or tryptophan, this CDR3 likely stems from a read error. This sequence joins TRBV24-1 and TRBJ1-1, with 8 bases that match TRBD1. The CDR3 is 12 amino acids. The J segment lost 11 bases and the V segment lost 3 bases, leaving 4 bases of the junction unmatched. Germline V lookup: CDR1 KGHDR, CDR2 SFDVKD. Here the CDR3 DNA reads TGTGCCACCAGTGATCGCAGACAGGGGGCTTTCTCT. Its protein product is CATSDRRQGAFS.

The gene calls are TRBV18 and TRBJ2-7; no firm D call. The CDR3 is 11 amino acids. Germline V CDR1 and CDR2: KGHSH, LQKENI. Trimming stripped 2 bases from V and 5 bases from J, with 4 bases between. CDR3 in amino acids: CASSPEHEQYF. CDR3 DNA sequence: TGTGCCAGCTCACCAGAACACGAGCAGTACTTC.

J is TRBJ2-3 and V is TRBV11-2; 10 bases are a match to TRBD1. The CDR3 has 16 amino acids. Germline trimming cut 4 bases from V and 9 bases from J; bases unmatched to any gene: 13. Germline values: CDR1 SGHAT, CDR2 FQNNGV. CDR3 coding DNA: TGTGCCAGCAGCTCCTCCGGGACAGGGGACAAGTGGACGCAGTATTTT. Protein sequence: CASSSSGTGDKWTQYF.

The chain couples TRBV29-1 to TRBJ2-4, with D maybe TRBD1 (5 bases). This CDR3 spans 13 amino acids. CDR1 and CDR2 (germline): SQVTM, ANQGSEA. Trimming removed 7 bases from V and 7 bases from J, with 17 bases in between. CDR3 nucleotides: TGCAGCGCCATGGGCCAGGGAATGAACATTCAGTACTTC. Its translation is CSAMGQGMNIQYF.

This clonotype rates as large. The J gene is TRBJ1-2, the V gene TRBV6-5; D perhaps matches TRBD1 (5 bases). Germline-derived CDR1 and CDR2 are MNHEY and SVGAGI. The CDR3 spans 13 residues. Trimming cost V 5 bases and J 3 bases, with 10 bases left between them. CDR3 nucleotides: TGTGCCAGCAGTCGGGCAGGGCACTATGGCTACACCTTC. Its translation is CASSRAGHYGYTF.

Of note for this clonotype: A much bigger clone sits one base away, suggesting this may be a read error. Here the CDR3 DNA reads TGCGCCAGCAGCTTCTCCGGATCGGGTGTCCCCTACGAGCAGTACTTC. Translating it yields CASSFSGSGVPYEQYF. The chain uses TRBV5-1 and TRBJ2-7; D gene ambiguous. The CDR3 extends over 16 amino acids. Germline V gene sequence: CDR1 SGHRS, CDR2 YFSETQ. The germline V and J ends were trimmed by 2 bases and 2 bases, with 17 bases remaining between them.

The genes are TRBV11-2 and TRBJ1-1, with 12 bases aligning to TRBD1. The germline V gene has CDR1 SGHAT and CDR2 FQNNGV. V trimming: 4 bases; J trimming: 3 bases; junction bases outside the gene matches: 9. The CDR3 totals 17 residues. The CDR3 region is CASSSSGTGGLYTEAFF. CDR3 nucleotides: TGTGCCAGCAGCTCCTCCGGGACAGGGGGCCTCTACACTGAAGCTTTCTTT.

This clonotype showed up just a few times. The gene calls are TRBV29-1 and TRBJ2-7; D unclear. This CDR3 has 13 residues. Germline values: CDR1 SQVTM, CDR2 ANQGSEA. V lost 7 bases, J lost 3 bases, and 16 bases lay in between. CDR3 residues: CSAIGLGNYEQYF. CDR3 nucleotide sequence: TGCAGCGCCATCGGCTTGGGAAACTACGAGCAGTACTTC.

The chain has TRBV9 and TRBJ2-7; TRBD2 is a possible D gene (5 bases). The germline V and J ends were trimmed by 0 bases and 4 bases, with 8 bases remaining between them. Germline CDR1 SGDLS, CDR2 YYNGEE. The CDR3 spans 13 residues. This chain's CDR3 is CASSVVAGYEQYF. The CDR3, as DNA: TGTGCCAGCAGCGTAGTTGCGGGTTACGAGCAGTACTTC.

The V and J genes are TRBV27 and TRBJ1-6; perhaps TRBD1 as D (6 bases). The ends were cut back, 4 bases at V and 4 bases at J, with 26 bases in the middle. Germline CDR1 MNHEY, CDR2 SMNVEV (reference sequence). The CDR3 has 20 residues. CDR3 loop: CASSSNRAGAVKQYNSPLHF. Written as DNA, the CDR3 is TGTGCCAGCAGTTCCAACAGGGCGGGAGCGGTAAAGCAATATAATTCACCCCTCCACTTT.

As concerns this clonotype: The CDR3 ends on some other residue instead of the conserved phenylalanine or tryptophan, so this is likely a read error. No DNA is shown, since the ends of the CDR3 on it are uncertain; the CDR3 is the one TCRdb lists. The chain carries TRBV24-1 and TRBJ2-3. The CDR3 is 13 amino acids in total, end residues counted. Germline V gene lookup returns CDR1 KGHDR and CDR2 SFDVKD. The CDR3 here is CATSDLGSDTRYL.

The CDR3 spells CASSRAGELDNEQFF. CDR3 coding DNA: TGCGCCAGCAGTAGAGCAGGAGAACTAGACAATGAGCAGTTCTTC. The rearrangement links TRBV5-1 to TRBJ2-1; D is perhaps TRBD2 (5 bases). The CDR3 has 15 residues. The V gene lost 5 bases and the J gene lost 5 bases, with 17 bases spanning the gap. Germline loops: CDR1 SGHRS, CDR2 YFSETQ.